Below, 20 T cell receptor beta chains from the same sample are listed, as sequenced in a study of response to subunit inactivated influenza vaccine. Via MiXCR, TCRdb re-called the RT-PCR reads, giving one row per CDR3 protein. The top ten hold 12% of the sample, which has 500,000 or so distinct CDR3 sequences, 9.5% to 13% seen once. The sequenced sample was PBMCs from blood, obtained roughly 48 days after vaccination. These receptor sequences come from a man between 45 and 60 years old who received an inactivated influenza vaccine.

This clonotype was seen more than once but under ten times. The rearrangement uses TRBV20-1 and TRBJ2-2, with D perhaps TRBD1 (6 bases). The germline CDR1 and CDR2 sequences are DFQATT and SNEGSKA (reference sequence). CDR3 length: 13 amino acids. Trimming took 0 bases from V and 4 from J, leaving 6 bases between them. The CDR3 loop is CSARDRGTGELFF. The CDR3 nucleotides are TGCAGTGCTAGAGACAGGGGCACCGGGGAGCTGTTTTTT.

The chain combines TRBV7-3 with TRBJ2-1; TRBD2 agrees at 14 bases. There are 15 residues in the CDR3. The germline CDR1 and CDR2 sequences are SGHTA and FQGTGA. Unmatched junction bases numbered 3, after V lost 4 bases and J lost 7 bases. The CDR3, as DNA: TGTGCCAGCAGCTCGACTAGCGGGAGGGGGAATGAGCAGTTCTTC. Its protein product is CASSSTSGRGNEQFF.

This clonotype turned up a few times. In DNA, the CDR3 is TGCAGTGCTAGAGATGCGGGGGCCTACGAGCAGTACTTC. Amino acid sequence: CSARDAGAYEQYF. The chain links TRBV20-1 to TRBJ2-7, with 7 bases fitting TRBD2. The CDR3 totals 13 residues. The trim removed 0 bases at V and 2 bases at J, leaving 1 base unmatched. CDR1 is DFQATT, CDR2 SNEGSKA, per germline (reference sequence).

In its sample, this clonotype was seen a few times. The CDR3 protein is CASSQSRGVNQPQHF. The CDR3 region has the DNA TGCGCCAGCAGCCAAAGCAGGGGAGTCAATCAGCCCCAGCATTTT. This chain links TRBV4-1 with TRBJ1-5; D might be TRBD1 (6 bases). With 2 bases removed from V and 3 bases from J, the gap between germline ends came to 11 bases. Germline assignment: CDR1 MGHRA and CDR2 YSYEKL. This CDR3 comprises 15 residues.

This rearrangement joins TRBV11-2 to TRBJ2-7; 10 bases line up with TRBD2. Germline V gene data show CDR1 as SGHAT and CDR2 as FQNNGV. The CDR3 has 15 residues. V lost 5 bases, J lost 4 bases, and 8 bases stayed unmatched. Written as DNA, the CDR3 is TGTGCCAGCAGCCCTCAAGCGGGGGGGTCGTACGAGCAGTACTTC. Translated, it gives CASSPQAGGSYEQYF. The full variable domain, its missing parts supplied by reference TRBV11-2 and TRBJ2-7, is EAGVAQSPRYKIIEKRQSVAFWCNPISGHATLYWYQQILGQGPKLLIQFQNNGVVDDSQLPKDRFSAERLKGVDSTLKIQPAKLEDSAVYLCASSPQAGGSYEQYFGPGTRLTVT.

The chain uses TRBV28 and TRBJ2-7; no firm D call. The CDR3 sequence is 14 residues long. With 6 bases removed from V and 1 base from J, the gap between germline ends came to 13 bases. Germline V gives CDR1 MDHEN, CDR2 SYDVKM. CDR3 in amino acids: CASRPPVSSYEQYF. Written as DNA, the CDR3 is TGTGCCAGCAGACCCCCGGTGTCTTCCTACGAGCAGTACTTC.

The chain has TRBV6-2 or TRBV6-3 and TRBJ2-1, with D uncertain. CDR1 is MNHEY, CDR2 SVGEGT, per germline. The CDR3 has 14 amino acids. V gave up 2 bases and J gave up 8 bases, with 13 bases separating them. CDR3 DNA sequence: TGTGCCAGCAGTTACCCGTTCAGGAACGATGAGCAGTTCTTC. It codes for CASSYPFRNDEQFF.

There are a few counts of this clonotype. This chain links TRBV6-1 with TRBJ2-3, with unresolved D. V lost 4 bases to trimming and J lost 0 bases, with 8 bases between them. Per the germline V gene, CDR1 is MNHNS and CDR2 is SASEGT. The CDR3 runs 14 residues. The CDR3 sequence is CASSVHGSTDTQYF. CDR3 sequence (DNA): TGTGCCAGCAGTGTTCACGGTAGCACAGATACGCAGTATTTT.

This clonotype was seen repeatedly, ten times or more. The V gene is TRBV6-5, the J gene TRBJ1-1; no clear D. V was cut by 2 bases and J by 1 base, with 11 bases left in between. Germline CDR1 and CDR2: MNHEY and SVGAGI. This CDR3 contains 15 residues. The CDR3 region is CASSYRAQTNTEAFF. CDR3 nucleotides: TGTGCCAGCAGTTACAGGGCGCAGACGAACACTGAAGCTTTCTTT.

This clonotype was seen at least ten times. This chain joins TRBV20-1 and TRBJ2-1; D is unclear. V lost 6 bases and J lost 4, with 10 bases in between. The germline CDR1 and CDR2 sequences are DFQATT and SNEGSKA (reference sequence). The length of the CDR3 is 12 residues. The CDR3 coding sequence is TGCAGTGCAACTTTAACTTACAATGAGCAGTTCTTC. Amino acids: CSATLTYNEQFF.

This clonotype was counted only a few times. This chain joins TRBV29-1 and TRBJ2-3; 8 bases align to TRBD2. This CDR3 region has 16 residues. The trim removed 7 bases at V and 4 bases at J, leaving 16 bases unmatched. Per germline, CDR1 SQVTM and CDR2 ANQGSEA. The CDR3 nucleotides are TGCAGCGCAGCCGGGGGTCCGGGAGGGGACGCAGATACGCAGTATTTT. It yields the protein CSAAGGPGGDADTQYF.

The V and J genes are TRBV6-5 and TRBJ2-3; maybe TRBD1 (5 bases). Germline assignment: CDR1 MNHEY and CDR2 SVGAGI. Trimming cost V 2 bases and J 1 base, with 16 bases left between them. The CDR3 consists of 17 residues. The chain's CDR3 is CASSYRGPSLRTDTQYF. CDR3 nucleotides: TGTGCCAGCAGTTACAGGGGCCCCAGCCTACGCACAGATACGCAGTATTTT.

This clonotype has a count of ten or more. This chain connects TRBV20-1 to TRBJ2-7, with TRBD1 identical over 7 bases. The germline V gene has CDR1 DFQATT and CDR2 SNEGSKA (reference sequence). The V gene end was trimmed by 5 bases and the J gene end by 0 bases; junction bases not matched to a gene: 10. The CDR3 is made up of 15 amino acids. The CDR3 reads CSAVQTGKISYEQYF. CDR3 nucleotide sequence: TGCAGTGCTGTACAGACAGGGAAGATCTCCTACGAGCAGTACTTC.

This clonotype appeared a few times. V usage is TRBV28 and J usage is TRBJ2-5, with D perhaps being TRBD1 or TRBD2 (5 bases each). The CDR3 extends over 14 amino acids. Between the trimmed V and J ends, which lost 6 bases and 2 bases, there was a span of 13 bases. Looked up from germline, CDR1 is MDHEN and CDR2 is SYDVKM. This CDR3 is CASRTGRIQETQYF. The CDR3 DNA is TGTGCCAGCAGGACGGGACGGATTCAAGAGACCCAGTACTTC.

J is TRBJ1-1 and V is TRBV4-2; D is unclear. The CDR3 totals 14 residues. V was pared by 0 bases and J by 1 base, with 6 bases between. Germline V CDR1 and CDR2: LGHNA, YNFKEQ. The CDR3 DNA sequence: TGTGCCAGCAGCCAAGATGAGGGGAACACTGAAGCTTTCTTT. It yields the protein CASSQDEGNTEAFF.

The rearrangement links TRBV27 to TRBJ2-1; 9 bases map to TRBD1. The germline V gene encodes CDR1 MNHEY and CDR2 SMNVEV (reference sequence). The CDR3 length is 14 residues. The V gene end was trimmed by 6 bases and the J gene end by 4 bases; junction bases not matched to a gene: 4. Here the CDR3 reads CASRNGQGYNEQFF. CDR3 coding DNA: TGTGCCAGCAGAAACGGACAGGGGTACAATGAGCAGTTCTTC.

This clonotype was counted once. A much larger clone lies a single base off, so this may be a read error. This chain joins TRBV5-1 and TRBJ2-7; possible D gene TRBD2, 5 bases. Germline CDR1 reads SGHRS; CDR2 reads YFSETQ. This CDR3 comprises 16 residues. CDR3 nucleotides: TGCACCAGCAGCTTGGACGGCGGTCCGGGGTACTACGAGCAGTACTTC. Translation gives CTSSLDGGPGYYEQYF.

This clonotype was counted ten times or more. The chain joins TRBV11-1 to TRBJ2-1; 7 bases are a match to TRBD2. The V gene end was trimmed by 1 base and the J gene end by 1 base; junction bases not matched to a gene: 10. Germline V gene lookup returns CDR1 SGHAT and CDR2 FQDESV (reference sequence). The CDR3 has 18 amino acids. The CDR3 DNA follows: TGTGCCAGCAGCTTAGACGCTGGACTAGGACGGTCCTACAATGAGCAGTTCTTC. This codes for CASSLDAGLGRSYNEQFF.

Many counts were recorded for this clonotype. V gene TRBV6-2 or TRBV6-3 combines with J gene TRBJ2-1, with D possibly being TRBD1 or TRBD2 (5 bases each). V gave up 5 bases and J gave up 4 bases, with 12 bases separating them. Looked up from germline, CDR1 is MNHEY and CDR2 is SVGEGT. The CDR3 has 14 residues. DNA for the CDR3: TGTGCCAGCAGTCCCGGGACGCCATACAATGAGCAGTTCTTC. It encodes CASSPGTPYNEQFF.

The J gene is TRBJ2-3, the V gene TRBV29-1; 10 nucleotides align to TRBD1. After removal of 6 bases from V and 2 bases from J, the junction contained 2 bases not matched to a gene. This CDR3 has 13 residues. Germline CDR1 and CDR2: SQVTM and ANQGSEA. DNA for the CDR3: TGCAGCGTGCGACAGGGGGCCACAGATACGCAGTATTTT. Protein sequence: CSVRQGATDTQYF.